This T cell receptor (beta chain) was observed in a study of blood T cell repertoires in COVID-19. Turning to the study itself: The United States, Italy and Spain supplied acute and convalescent COVID-19 samples. Sources were T cells, B-cell-depleted T cells, or PBMCs; the material itself was cDNA or gDNA.

This clone was observed a handful of times. The CDR3 has 14 amino acids. Trimming cost V 5 bases and J 1 base; bases outside gene matches: 5. Germline values: CDR1 SNHLY, CDR2 FYNNEI. Source study methods: Nucleated cell number was recorded as an estimate derived from reference gene primer amplification. The table came from immunoSEQ multiplex PCR; TCRdb's copy has only in-frame clones and leaves some out. Clone size and V and J calls were adopted from that table, with D and trimming inferred from the DNA. The table records under 250,000 clones, around 80% of them present only once. The sequence came from a woman in her sixties or seventies who had recovered from COVID-19. Material for sequencing was peripheral blood. This chain links TRBV2 with TRBJ2-7; 7 positions match TRBD1. CDR3 sequence reads: CASSSRTGSYEQYF. The DNA of the CDR3 is TGTGCCAGCAGTAGCCGGACAGGATCCTACGAGCAGTACTTC.